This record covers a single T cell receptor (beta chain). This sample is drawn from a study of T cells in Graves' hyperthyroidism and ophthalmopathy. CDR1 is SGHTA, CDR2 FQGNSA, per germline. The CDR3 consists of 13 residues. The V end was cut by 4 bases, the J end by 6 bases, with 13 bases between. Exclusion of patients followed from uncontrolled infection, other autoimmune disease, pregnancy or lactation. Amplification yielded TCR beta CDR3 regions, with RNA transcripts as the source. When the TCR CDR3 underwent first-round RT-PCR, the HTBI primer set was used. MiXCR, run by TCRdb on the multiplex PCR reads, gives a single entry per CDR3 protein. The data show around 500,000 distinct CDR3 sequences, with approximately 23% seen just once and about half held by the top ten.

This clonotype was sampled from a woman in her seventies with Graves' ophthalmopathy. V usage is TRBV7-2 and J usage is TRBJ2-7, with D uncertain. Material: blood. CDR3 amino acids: CASSSPGFSEQYF. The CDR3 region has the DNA TGTGCCAGCAGCTCCCCCGGGTTCAGCGAGCAGTACTTC.